Shown below are 21 T cell receptor beta chains from a single sample sequenced in a study of tissue T cells after allogeneic stem cell transplantation. The method was immunoSEQ multiplex PCR; TCRdb's version includes in-frame clones alone and lacks a portion of them. The repertoire holds nearly 50,000 clones, with 73% as singletons. The sample taken for sequencing was sorted cells pooled from one or two spleens. The receptors originated from a pool of C57BL/6 mice in good health.

Comment on this clone: The gene names here belong to mouse. Read data end 1 residue before the CDR3 end; the end is taken from the germline J gene. This rearrangement joins TRBV2 to TRBJ2-5; the D call may be TRBD1 or TRBD2 (5 bases each). Germline lookup yields CDR1 LGHNA and CDR2 YSYQKL. The CDR3 sequence is 14 residues long. Trimming pared 0 bases from V and 6 bases from J, leaving 10 bases between. The CDR3 DNA, read in part, is TGTGCCAGCAGCCAAGACAGGGCTGGGGACACCCAGTAC. It encodes CASSQDRAGDTQY. The full CDR3 reads CASSQDRAGDTQYF.

Concerning this clone: The listed genes are named as in mouse. The sequenced fragment ends 1 residue before the CDR3 boundary, so the rest is inferred from the germline J gene. The gene calls are TRBV4 and TRBJ2-5; D might be TRBD2 (7 bases). The CDR3 spans 15 residues. V lost 4 bases, J lost 0 bases, and 11 bases lay in between. Germline loops: CDR1 LGHDT, CDR2 YNNKQL (reference sequence). The CDR3 bases that were read are TGTGCCAGCAGCTCTCTGGGGGCTAACCAAGACACCCAGTAC. Protein: CASSSLGANQDTQY. The complete CDR3 protein is CASSSLGANQDTQYF.

Worth noting for this clone: The listed genes are named as in mouse. The read halts 1 residue ahead of the CDR3 end, with the missing end drawn from the germline J gene. The chain joins TRBV14 to TRBJ2-7; 9 bases are a match to TRBD1. The CDR3 has 14 residues. Trimming took 5 bases from V and 3 from J; bases not matched to a gene: 6. The germline gives CDR1 SGHDT, CDR2 FRDEAV. The covered CDR3 bases are TGTGCCAGCAGCCCCGGGACAGGGTTCTATGAACAGTAC. It codes for CASSPGTGFYEQY. The CDR3, in full, reads CASSPGTGFYEQYF. The variable domain in full, completed from reference TRBV14 and TRBJ2-7, reads EAGVTQSPRYAVLQEGQAVSFWCDPISGHDTLYWYQQPRDQGPQLLVYFRDEAVIDNSQLPSDRFSAVRPKGTNSTLKIQSAKQGDTATYLCASSPGTGFYEQYFGPGTRLTVL.

Comments on this clone: Each gene name is a mouse one. The CDR3 is cut off 1 residue early in the read; its end comes from the germline J gene. The genes are TRBV5 and TRBJ1-4, with D possibly being TRBD1 (6 bases). Looked up from germline, CDR1 is LGHNA and CDR2 is YNLKQL (reference sequence). This CDR3 has 15 residues. Trimming pared 4 bases from V and 4 bases from J, leaving 13 bases between. The DNA read from the CDR3 is TGTGCCAGCAGCCCAGAGGGGGGCGGCAACGAAAGATTATTT. Protein sequence: CASSPEGGGNERLF. The whole CDR3 sequence is CASSPEGGGNERLFF.

A note on this clone: Any gene name here is a mouse gene name. The DNA ends 1 residue before the CDR3 does, and the rest of the CDR3 is filled in from the germline J gene. This chain joins TRBV3 and TRBJ1-3; D call uncertain. Deletions cut 1 base from V and 0 bases from J, with 4 bases between. CDR1 is SNHLY, CDR2 FYNGKV, per germline (reference sequence). This CDR3 has 14 residues. The CDR3 reads CASSLVGSGNTLYF. The DNA read from the CDR3 is TGTGCCAGCAGCTTAGTGGGTTCTGGAAATACGCTCTAT.

This clone was recorded once. Genes here carry mouse names. The CDR3 sequence is CASSHDRGYNSPLYF. CDR3 DNA, as far as it was read: TGTGCCAGCAGCCATGACAGGGGGTATAATTCGCCCCTCTAC. This chain uses TRBV2 with TRBJ1-6, with 9 bases fitting TRBD1. Read sequence stops 1 residue before the CDR3 end, and the germline J gene provides the missing end. TRBJ1-6 is classed as an ORF, of uncertain function. V shed 3 bases, J shed 4 bases, and the junction held 1 base outside the gene matches. Germline CDR1 LGHNA, CDR2 YSYQKL. The CDR3 totals 15 residues.

Details on this clone: The germline and genes are mouse ones. The read stops 1 residue short of the end of the CDR3; the missing end is completed from the germline J gene. V is TRBV14 and J is TRBJ1-4; D not resolved. CDR1 and CDR2 from the germline V gene are SGHDT and FRDEAV. Trimming left V 2 bases short and J 5 bases short, with 7 bases between. The CDR3 is 13 amino acids. CDR3 bases read: TGTGCCAGCAGTTTATCGGGGAACGAAAGATTATTT. Translation: CASSLSGNERLF. The CDR3 in full is CASSLSGNERLFF.

This clone was observed a few times. Gene names are mouse gene names. The CDR3: CASRRDTYAEQFF. CDR3 bases read: TGTGCCAGCAGGCGGGACACCTATGCTGAGCAGTTC. This sequence joins TRBV24 and TRBJ2-1; D perhaps matches TRBD1 (6 bases). The read ends 1 residue before the CDR3 terminus; that terminus is restored from the germline J gene. Per the germline V gene, CDR1 is KGHTA and CDR2 is FRNEEI. The CDR3 runs to 13 residues. The V end was cut by 6 bases, the J end by 3 bases, with 9 bases between.

With respect to this clone: Genes here carry mouse names. The read gets to within 1 residue of the CDR3 end, and the germline J gene fills in the rest. This rearrangement joins TRBV4 to TRBJ1-2; D uncertain. The CDR3 totals 13 residues. V was clipped by 4 bases and J by 0 bases, with 6 bases between them. Germline V gene lookup returns CDR1 LGHDT and CDR2 YNNKQL (reference sequence). The sequenced part of the CDR3 DNA is TGTGCCAGCAGCTTCCAGGCAAACTCCGACTACACC. It encodes CASSFQANSDYT. The complete CDR3 sequence is CASSFQANSDYTF.

This clone was observed a handful of times. All gene names here are mouse names. With the read ending 1 residue before the CDR3 end, the germline J gene is used to fill in that end. V gene TRBV3 combines with J gene TRBJ2-7, with TRBD2 identical over 12 bases. The CDR3 runs to 16 residues. V lost 5 bases, J lost 0 bases, and 5 bases stayed unmatched. Germline loops: CDR1 SNHLY, CDR2 FYNGKV (reference sequence). The covered CDR3 bases are TGTGCCAGCAGCCCCGGGACTGGGGGGAGCTCCTATGAACAGTAC. As protein: CASSPGTGGSSYEQY. The complete CDR3 sequence is CASSPGTGGSSYEQYF. Looking up the rest from reference TRBV3 and TRBJ2-7 gives the full variable domain: GPKVLQIPSHQIIDMGQMVTLNCDPVSNHLYFYWYKQILGQQMEFLVNFYNGKVMEKSKLFKDQFSVERPDGSYFTLKIQPTALEDSAVYFCASSPGTGGSSYEQYFGPGTRLTVL.

With respect to this clone: Gene names and germline refer to mouse. The read terminates 1 residue before the CDR3 end, so the remaining end is supplied by the germline J gene. The rearrangement uses TRBV19 and TRBJ1-2, with 7 bases lining up with TRBD1. Germline V CDR1 and CDR2: FNHDT, SITEND (reference sequence). The CDR3 length is 13 residues. J lost 3 bases, V lost 2 bases, and 1 base had no gene match. CDR3: CASSMQGDSDYTF. Incomplete CDR3 DNA: TGTGCCAGCAGTATGCAGGGGGACTCCGACTACACC.

The table lists this clone with a few counts. Gene names are the mouse ones. From the germline J gene comes the end of the CDR3, since the read stops 1 residue before it. V is TRBV13-2 and J is TRBJ2-7, with D unclear. Trimming took 2 bases from V and 7 from J, leaving 7 bases between them. CDR1 NNHNN and CDR2 SYGAGS come from the germline V gene (reference sequence). The CDR3 spans 11 residues. The CDR3 region is CASGEAWEQYF. The sequenced part of the CDR3 DNA is TGTGCCAGCGGTGAGGCCTGGGAACAGTAC.

A remark on this clone: Gene names denote mouse genes. The read comes to an end 1 residue before the CDR3 does, leaving the germline J gene to fill in the end. The chain employs TRBV12-2 and TRBJ2-5; 11 nucleotides align to TRBD2. The V and J ends lost 4 bases and 6 bases, in that order; junction bases with no gene match: 5. The CDR3 loop spans 14 amino acids. Germline lookup yields CDR1 SGHLS and CDR2 HYDKME. Incomplete CDR3 DNA: TGTGCCAGCTCCCCGGACTGGGGGGAGGACACCCAGTAC. This sequence encodes CASSPDWGEDTQY. The full CDR3 protein is CASSPDWGEDTQYF. Based on the CDR3 plus reference TRBV12-2 and TRBJ2-5, the full variable domain is NSGVVQSPRYIIKGKGERSILKCIPISGHLSVAWYQQTQGQELKFFIQHYDKMERDKGNLPSRFSVQQFDDYHSEMNMSALELEDSAVYFCASSPDWGEDTQYFGPGTRLLVL.

This clone was seen only a few times. Genes and germline are mouse. Read sequence stops 1 residue before the CDR3 end, and the germline J gene provides the missing end. The chain has TRBV12-1 and TRBJ2-7; TRBD1 matches 10 bases. V shed 0 bases and J 6 bases; nucleotides not matched to a gene: 1. Germline V gene sequence: CDR1 SGHSN, CDR2 HYEKVE. The CDR3 is made up of 13 amino acids. Partial CDR3 DNA: TGTGCCAGCTCTCTCGGGACAGGGGTTGAACAGTAC. Translating gives CASSLGTGVEQY. Given in full, the CDR3 is CASSLGTGVEQYF.

On this clone: Genes here carry mouse names. From the germline J gene comes the end of the CDR3, since the read stops 1 residue before it. The J gene is TRBJ2-1, the V gene TRBV4; TRBD2 might be the D (6 bases). The germline gives CDR1 LGHDT, CDR2 YNNKQL (reference sequence). The V end lost 6 bases, the J end lost 1 base, and 16 bases lay between the germline ends. The CDR3 totals 16 residues. The CDR3 DNA, read in part, is TGTGCCAGCAGGCGGAGGTCGGGGGGAAACTATGCTGAGCAGTTC. This translates into CASRRRSGGNYAEQF. The entire CDR3 protein is CASRRRSGGNYAEQFF.

This clone has just one count. Mouse gene names and germline throughout. The read gets to within 1 residue of the CDR3 end, and the germline J gene fills in the rest. The sample carries other DNA sequences with the same CDR3. This chain joins TRBV13-2 and TRBJ2-5, with D possibly matching TRBD1 (5 bases). This CDR3 has 14 residues. The V gene lost 1 base and the J gene lost 0 bases, with 6 bases spanning the gap. Germline values: CDR1 NNHNN, CDR2 SYGAGS (reference sequence). CDR3 bases read: TGTGCCAGCGGTGATAGGGGAAACCAAGACACCCAGTAC. Encoded protein: CASGDRGNQDTQY. The entire CDR3 protein reads CASGDRGNQDTQYF.

Concerning this clone: These gene names are mouse names. The CDR3 end lies 1 residue beyond the end of the read and is filled in from the germline J gene. The chain links TRBV4 to TRBJ1-4; TRBD1 is a possible D gene (5 bases). CDR3 length: 14 residues. The V and J ends lost 3 bases and 3 bases respectively, with 8 bases between them. Germline CDR1 and CDR2: LGHDT and YNNKQL (reference sequence). CDR3 bases read: TGTGCCAGCAGCTATCAGGGACCCAACGAAAGATTATTT. It encodes CASSYQGPNERLF. The CDR3 reads in full as CASSYQGPNERLFF.

In regard to this clone: Germline and genes: mouse. From the germline J gene comes the end of the CDR3, since the read stops 1 residue before it. The chain combines TRBV13-2 with TRBJ2-5, with D perhaps matching TRBD1 or TRBD2 (6 bases each). Germline V CDR1 and CDR2: NNHNN, SYGAGS (reference sequence). The CDR3 runs to 14 residues. V lost 0 bases and J lost 5, with 10 bases in between. Partial CDR3 DNA: TGTGCCAGCGGTGATGCGTGGGGGCGAGACACCCAGTAC. This sequence encodes CASGDAWGRDTQY. The entire CDR3 sequence reads CASGDAWGRDTQYF.

As concerns this clone: Gene names refer to mouse genes. The CDR3 bases that were read are TGTGCCAGCACGGGGTATGCTGAGCAGTTC. Protein: CASTGYAEQF. The whole CDR3 region reads CASTGYAEQFF. This sequence joins TRBV4 and TRBJ2-1; D is uncertain. The read gets to within 1 residue of the CDR3 end, and the germline J gene fills in the rest. Germline CDR1 LGHDT, CDR2 YNNKQL (reference sequence). V was pared by 7 bases and J by 4 bases, with 5 bases between. CDR3 length: 11 residues.

As to this clone: Mouse germline and gene names are used. The read ends 1 residue early relative to the CDR3; the germline J gene fills the gap. The genes are TRBV1 and TRBJ2-3; 9 bases are a match to TRBD1. Losses at the gene ends were 4 bases for V and 0 bases for J; bases not matched to a gene: 5. The CDR3 has 16 residues. The germline V gene has CDR1 NSQYPW and CDR2 LRSPGD (reference sequence). CDR3: CTCSEDRGTSAETLYF. Incomplete CDR3 DNA: TGCACCTGCAGTGAGGACAGGGGAACTAGTGCAGAAACGCTGTAT.

With regard to this clone: Gene names refer to mouse genes. The part of the CDR3 DNA that was read is TGTGCCAGCTCTCTGGGGGATGAACAGTAC. Translated: CASSLGDEQY. The entire CDR3 is CASSLGDEQYF. V usage is TRBV12-2 and J usage is TRBJ2-7; D possibly matches TRBD1 or TRBD2 (5 bases each). The observed sequence ends 1 residue before the CDR3 terminus, with the missing tail filled in from the germline J gene. The CDR3 has 11 residues. Germline V gene lookup returns CDR1 SGHLS and CDR2 HYDKME. The ends were cut back, 1 base at V and 5 bases at J, with 5 bases in the middle.